A selection of T cell receptor beta chains follows, all from one sample in a study of T-cell memory formation after mild COVID-19. TCRdb analysed the 5' RACE reads with MiXCR anew, one entry per CDR3 protein. The sample has about 360,000 distinct CDR3 sequences; about an eighth are singletons. The sequenced sample consisted of PBMCs or a T cell subset sorted from them (not recorded which). These receptors all stem from a man aged 18 to 30 who had mild COVID-19 (a few samples of this study predate the infection). Cell type and time point are not known. CDR3s include the opening cysteine and the closing phenylalanine or tryptophan. Fields, in order: J gene, clone size, D gene, V gene, CDR3 protein, CDR3 DNA. D genes are given only for firm matches. Only some rows state a clone size, as once, few, many or a class for expanded clones.

>TRBJ1-1|-|-|TRBV12-3/TRBV12-4
CASTKTAQNEAFF
TGTGCCAGCACTAAGACGGCCCAAAATGAAGCTTTCTTT
>TRBJ1-4|-|-|TRBV12-3/TRBV12-4
CASSLSRRGNEKLFF
TGTGCCAGCAGTTTGTCGCGCAGGGGAAATGAAAAACTGTTTTTT
>TRBJ2-3|-|-|TRBV12-3/TRBV12-4
CASSFSMPGTQYF
TGTGCCAGCAGTTTCAGCATGCCAGGGACGCAGTATTTT
>TRBJ1-6|few|-|TRBV12-3/TRBV12-4
CASSLAATYNSPLHF
TGTGCCAGCAGTTTAGCGGCGACTTATAATTCACCCCTCCACTTT
>TRBJ2-3|few|-|TRBV7-2
CASSSTGTLHTAQYF
TGTGCCAGCAGTTCGACCGGGACTCTACACACGGCGCAGTATTTT
>TRBJ1-4|-|-|TRBV6-2/TRBV6-3
CASTQGRDNEKLFF
TGTGCCAGCACCCAAGGACGGGATAATGAAAAACTGTTTTTT
>TRBJ1-2|few|TRBD1|TRBV6-5
CASSIDYRGNYGYTF
TGTGCCAGCAGTATAGACTACAGGGGGAACTATGGCTACACCTTC
>TRBJ2-5|many|TRBD1|TRBV9
CASSVGQGGETQYF
TGTGCCAGCAGCGTTGGACAGGGCGGGGAGACCCAGTACTTC
>TRBJ1-1|few|-|TRBV7-9
CASSRASMLGTEAFF
TGTGCCAGCAGCCGCGCCTCGATGTTGGGAACTGAAGCTTTCTTT
>TRBJ2-3|few|TRBD2|TRBV6-5
CASSRNSGGLTDTQYF
TGTGCCAGCAGCAGAAACAGCGGGGGGCTCACAGATACGCAGTATTTT
>TRBJ2-5|few|-|TRBV5-5
CASRPGAQETQYF
TGTGCCAGCAGGCCCGGGGCTCAAGAGACCCAGTACTTC
>TRBJ2-6|few|-|TRBV5-8
CASSFWGGANVLTF
TGTGCCAGCAGCTTTTGGGGGGGGGCCAACGTCCTGACTTTC
>TRBJ2-1|few|-|TRBV20-1
CSARDRGKGSSYNEQFF
TGCAGTGCTAGAGATAGGGGGAAGGGAAGCTCCTACAATGAGCAGTTCTTC
>TRBJ2-5|few|TRBD2|TRBV7-8
CASSHRAGGPETQYF
TGTGCCAGCAGCCACAGAGCGGGGGGGCCGGAGACCCAGTACTTC
>TRBJ2-7|-|TRBD1|TRBV20-1
CSASRDRVGYEQYF
TGCAGTGCAAGCCGGGACAGGGTGGGCTACGAGCAGTACTTC
>TRBJ2-7|-|-|TRBV7-9
CASSPEWAYEQYF
TGTGCCAGCAGCCCCGAGTGGGCCTACGAGCAGTACTTC
>TRBJ2-7|many|-|TRBV2
CASSRSRQAGWLEQYF
TGTGCCAGCAGTAGATCCCGCCAGGCCGGGTGGTTGGAGCAGTACTTC
>TRBJ1-2|few|TRBD1|TRBV7-2
CASSLQLRGTGDDFGYTF
TGTGCCAGCAGCTTACAACTACGAGGGACAGGGGACGATTTCGGCTACACCTTC
>TRBJ1-5|few|-|TRBV7-9
CASGREFNQPQHF
TGTGCCAGCGGGAGGGAGTTCAATCAGCCCCAGCATTTT
>TRBJ1-3|few|-|TRBV7-9
CASSLGGFAGNTIYF
TGTGCCAGCAGCTTAGGGGGGTTCGCGGGAAACACCATATATTTT
>TRBJ2-3|many|-|TRBV5-1
CASSSRLGAVTDTQYF
TGCGCCAGCAGCTCAAGGTTGGGGGCCGTCACAGATACGCAGTATTTT
>TRBJ1-3|many|-|TRBV6-5
CASSYSEGSDTIYF
TGTGCCAGCAGTTACTCGGAAGGGAGTGACACCATATATTTT
>TRBJ1-4|few|-|TRBV4-3
CASSQAPFVEKLFF
TGCGCCAGCAGCCAAGCCCCGTTTGTTGAAAAACTGTTTTTT
>TRBJ1-1|-|-|TRBV27
CASSLLSSMGNTEAFF
TGTGCCAGCAGTTTATTATCTTCTATGGGGAACACTGAAGCTTTCTTT
>TRBJ2-2|few|-|TRBV3-1
CASSRDGQTNTGELFF
TGTGCCAGCAGCCGGGACGGGCAGACGAACACCGGGGAGCTGTTTTTT
>TRBJ2-1|-|TRBD2|TRBV7-9
CASSWTSGGATYNEQFF
TGTGCCAGCAGCTGGACTAGCGGGGGGGCCACCTACAATGAGCAGTTCTTC
>TRBJ1-5|-|-|TRBV29-1
CSVAGDSNQPQHF
TGCAGCGTTGCGGGGGATAGCAATCAGCCCCAGCATTTT
>TRBJ1-2|-|-|TRBV29-1
CSGMGDGYTF
TGCAGCGGGATGGGGGACGGCTACACATTC
>TRBJ1-2|-|-|TRBV10-3
CAISESQSRGDGGYTF
TGTGCCATCAGTGAGTCCCAGAGCAGGGGTGATGGTGGCTACACCTTC
>TRBJ2-5|many|-|TRBV7-2
CASSGGPTGETQYF
TGTGCCAGCAGCGGGGGGCCCACGGGGGAGACCCAGTACTTC